These 30 T cell receptor beta chains were all obtained from the same sample, sequenced in a study. TCRdb passed the RT-PCR reads through MiXCR, listing each CDR3 protein once. The sample holds about 680,000 distinct CDR3 sequences, over 12% seen once. Sequencing was performed on memory CD4+ T cells from blood. The source is a female donor in good health, serving as a healthy control.

This clonotype appeared a few times. The J gene is TRBJ2-5, the V gene TRBV7-9, with a weak D call TRBD1 (5 bases). Per germline, CDR1 SEHNR and CDR2 FQNEAQ (reference sequence). This CDR3 is built from 15 residues. V was pared by 3 bases and J by 1 base, with 12 bases between. CDR3 loop: CASSFTDRAQETQYF. The DNA for the CDR3 is TGTGCCAGCAGCTTTACTGACAGAGCCCAAGAGACCCAGTACTTC.

At least ten counts were recorded for this clonotype. The CDR3 loop is CSVDTTSGSQETQYF. CDR3 nucleotides: TGCAGCGTTGATACGACTAGCGGGAGCCAAGAGACCCAGTACTTC. The gene calls are TRBV29-1 and TRBJ2-5, with 12 positions matching TRBD2. The CDR3 is 15 amino acids. The trim removed 3 bases at V and 1 base at J, leaving 3 bases unmatched. Germline loops: CDR1 SQVTM, CDR2 ANQGSEA.

The gene calls are TRBV24-1 and TRBJ2-1; D call uncertain. Trimming shortened V by 0 bases and J by 6 bases, and 8 bases separated the two germline ends. The CDR3 loop spans 14 amino acids. From germline, CDR1 is KGHDR and CDR2 SFDVKD. The CDR3: CATSDLRGSNEQFF. In nucleotides, the CDR3 is TGTGCCACCAGTGATTTGCGAGGTAGCAATGAGCAGTTCTTC.

This clonotype has more than one count but fewer than ten. The CDR3 DNA follows: TGTGCCAGCAGTTCGACTAGCGGGAGGCGTGAGCAGTTCTTC. Its translation: CASSSTSGRREQFF. This chain joins TRBV6-5 and TRBJ2-1, with 13 bases fitting TRBD2. Germline V gives CDR1 MNHEY, CDR2 SVGAGI. J was trimmed by 9 bases and V by 4 bases; bases with no gene match: 3. This CDR3 region has 14 residues.

The rearrangement links TRBV7-9 to TRBJ1-4; 7 positions agree with TRBD1. Per germline, CDR1 SEHNR and CDR2 FQNEAQ (reference sequence). Unmatched junction bases numbered 10, after V lost 4 bases and J lost 5 bases. This CDR3 is 16 amino acids long. CDR3 coding DNA: TGTGCCAGCAGCTCTCATGAGGCAGGGGGGAATGAAAAACTGTTTTTT. This codes for CASSSHEAGGNEKLFF.

This clonotype was counted ten times or more. The J gene is TRBJ2-1, the V gene TRBV5-1, with TRBD2 matching 13 bases. The CDR3 totals 14 residues. The ends lost 4 bases at V and 7 bases at J; junction bases unmatched: 2. The germline CDR1 and CDR2 sequences are SGHRS and YFSETQ. CDR3 residues: CASSTGLAGNEQFF. The DNA of the CDR3 is TGCGCCAGCAGCACGGGACTAGCGGGAAATGAGCAGTTCTTC.

This chain joins TRBV25-1 and TRBJ1-2; D remains unclear. CDR1 and CDR2 from the germline V gene are MGHDK and SYGVNS. The CDR3 spans 16 residues. With 6 bases removed from V and 4 bases from J, the gap between germline ends came to 21 bases. The CDR3 loop is CASRPLSGPEGYGYTF. CDR3 DNA: TGTGCCAGCAGGCCCTTGTCGGGTCCCGAGGGCTATGGCTACACCTTC.

The V gene is TRBV19, the J gene TRBJ2-3; 8 nucleotides line up with TRBD1. With V trimmed by 8 bases and J by 4 bases, 8 bases remained unmatched. This CDR3 contains 14 residues. In germline, CDR1 is LNHDA, CDR2 SQIVND (reference sequence). The chain's CDR3 is CASAQGAGADTQYF. The CDR3 bases are TGTGCCAGTGCCCAGGGGGCCGGGGCAGATACGCAGTATTTT.

This clonotype was seen more than once but under ten times. The chain employs TRBV20-1 and TRBJ1-2; 8 positions agree with TRBD1. With 0 bases clipped from V and 2 bases from J, the junction kept 8 bases outside the gene matches. Germline V CDR1 and CDR2: DFQATT, SNEGSKA (reference sequence). The CDR3 loop spans 16 amino acids. CDR3 in DNA: TGCAGTGCTAGAGATAGCCCAGGGGGCATGAACTATGGCTACACCTTC. Translation gives CSARDSPGGMNYGYTF.

This clonotype was detected many times. The chain employs TRBV20-1 and TRBJ2-3; D not certain. Germline lookup yields CDR1 DFQATT and CDR2 SNEGSKA (reference sequence). The germline V and J ends were trimmed by 1 base and 6 bases, with 8 bases remaining between them. The CDR3 extends over 12 amino acids. CDR3 region: CSARAPSDTQYF. CDR3 nucleotide sequence: TGCAGTGCTAGAGCCCCCAGCGATACGCAGTATTTT.

V and J are TRBV2 and TRBJ1-6; the D is unclear. Trimming left V 6 bases short and J 7 bases short, with 10 bases between. The germline V gene has CDR1 SNHLY and CDR2 FYNNEI. This CDR3 has 13 amino acids. The CDR3 here is CASRETTNSPLHF. For the CDR3, the DNA is TGTGCCAGCAGGGAAACTACGAATTCACCCCTCCACTTT.

This clonotype came up a few times. The chain carries TRBV6-1 and TRBJ2-5, with D possibly being TRBD1 (6 bases). The length of the CDR3 is 13 residues. V lost 11 bases and J lost 5, with 18 bases in between. Germline CDR1 MNHNS, CDR2 SASEGT. Here the CDR3 DNA reads TGTGCCGCGAAACAGGGTCGAATGGAGACCCAGTACTTC. This codes for CAAKQGRMETQYF.

The chain joins TRBV6-2 or TRBV6-3 to TRBJ2-3; D uncertain. Germline loops: CDR1 MNHEY, CDR2 SVGEGT. The CDR3 runs 13 residues. Trimming removed 4 bases at V and 4 bases at J, with 9 bases between. DNA for the CDR3: TGTGCCAGCAGTTTACTATCATCAGATACGCAGTATTTT. It is translated as CASSLLSSDTQYF.

This clonotype came up many times. This chain uses TRBV5-1 with TRBJ2-3; tentatively, D is TRBD2 (5 bases). CDR1 is SGHRS and CDR2 is YFSETQ in the germline V gene. V shed 2 bases and J shed 6 bases, with 22 bases lying between them. The CDR3 covers 17 residues. The CDR3 nucleotides read TGCGCCAGCAGCTTACGACCCCTGGGTTCGGGGTCGGATACGCAGTATTTT. This codes for CASSLRPLGSGSDTQYF.

This clonotype was found many times. The chain is built from TRBV10-3 and TRBJ1-2, with D possibly matching TRBD1 (5 bases). The germline V gene has CDR1 ENHRY and CDR2 SYGVKD. V lost 4 bases, J lost 6 bases, and 9 bases lay in between. There are 12 residues in the CDR3. This chain's CDR3 is CAISGGGDGYTF. CDR3 coding DNA: TGTGCCATCAGTGGCGGGGGGGATGGCTACACCTTC.

The chain combines TRBV24-1 with TRBJ2-3, with 7 positions matching TRBD1. This CDR3 spans 17 amino acids. Germline V gene data show CDR1 as KGHDR and CDR2 as SFDVKD. Germline trimming cut 4 bases from V and 2 bases from J; bases unmatched to any gene: 11. The CDR3 DNA reads TGTGCCACCAGTGACCATCGGGGACAGAGACCCACAGATACGCAGTATTTT. It translates to CATSDHRGQRPTDTQYF.

This clonotype has ten or more counts. The chain is built from TRBV12-3 or TRBV12-4 and TRBJ2-7; perhaps TRBD2 as D (9 bases). The V end lost 6 bases, the J end lost 3 bases, and 21 bases lay between the germline ends. CDR3 length: 16 residues. CDR3 residues: CASRPQGAGGRYEQYF. The CDR3 region has the DNA TGTGCCAGCAGACCTCAGGGGGCGGGAGGGCGCTACGAGCAGTACTTC.

In this sample, this clonotype turned up a few times. The rearrangement uses TRBV12-3 or TRBV12-4 and TRBJ1-5; the match to TRBD1 covers 9 bases. The CDR3 loop spans 16 amino acids. The V segment lost 4 bases and the J segment 1 base; nucleotides outside the gene matches: 5. The CDR3 DNA follows: TGTGCCAGCAGTTCCTCACAGGGGGCCAGCAATCAGCCCCAGCATTTT. It yields the protein CASSSSQGASNQPQHF.

This chain connects TRBV29-1 to TRBJ1-4; TRBD1 is a possible D gene (6 bases). Germline V lookup: CDR1 SQVTM, CDR2 ANQGSEA. The CDR3 totals 13 residues. The V end lost 6 bases, the J end lost 5 bases, and 13 bases lay between the germline ends. CDR3 DNA sequence: TGCAGCGTCTCTACAGGGCCAAATGAAAAACTGTTTTTT. Amino acid sequence: CSVSTGPNEKLFF.

This clonotype has just a few counts. The V and J genes are TRBV5-1 and TRBJ1-5; weak D call: TRBD1 (5 bases). This CDR3 is 17 amino acids long. Trimming took 3 bases from V and 2 from J, leaving 18 bases between them. The V gene's germline CDR1 is SGHRS and CDR2 YFSETQ. This CDR3 reads CASSSSIWDGGNQPQHF. In DNA, the CDR3 is TGCGCCAGCAGCTCTTCAATATGGGACGGGGGCAATCAGCCCCAGCATTTT.

This clonotype has only a few counts. The chain recombines TRBV5-1 with TRBJ1-1; 9 nucleotides line up with TRBD1. The V gene's germline CDR1 is SGHRS and CDR2 YFSETQ. After removal of 0 bases from V and 5 bases from J, the junction contained 14 bases not matched to a gene. The CDR3 has 18 residues. The CDR3 loop reads CASSLVGTGTSPGTEAFF. CDR3 bases: TGCGCCAGCAGCTTGGTAGGGACAGGGACCTCCCCTGGGACTGAAGCTTTCTTT.

V gene TRBV20-1 combines with J gene TRBJ2-3; D ambiguous. Trimming removed 3 bases from V and 4 bases from J, with 5 bases in between. The CDR3 loop spans 11 amino acids. CDR1 and CDR2 (germline): DFQATT, SNEGSKA (reference sequence). CDR3 nucleotides: TGCAGTGCTAGTGGGCCAGATACGCAGTATTTT. This translates into CSASGPDTQYF.

This clonotype was observed a few times. V is TRBV5-6 and J is TRBJ2-1; weak D call: TRBD1 (6 bases). The CDR3 is made up of 13 amino acids. Germline CDR1 SGHDT, CDR2 YYEEEE. Trimming took off 0 bases at V and 9 bases at J, with 10 bases between the two ends. The CDR3 sequence is CASSLVEGGEQFF. The DNA for the CDR3 is TGTGCCAGCAGCTTGGTCGAAGGGGGTGAGCAGTTCTTC.

The rearrangement links TRBV28 to TRBJ2-1; 9 bases line up with TRBD1. The germline V gene encodes CDR1 MDHEN and CDR2 SYDVKM. With 3 bases clipped from V and 9 bases from J, the junction kept 12 bases outside the gene matches. The CDR3 is 16 residues long. CDR3 sequence: CASSFATGGGGAEQFF. As DNA, the CDR3 is TGTGCCAGCAGTTTCGCGACAGGGGGAGGGGGTGCTGAGCAGTTCTTC. The whole variable domain, remainder taken from reference TRBV28 and TRBJ2-1, is DVKVTQSSRYLVKRTGEKVFLECVQDMDHENMFWYRQDPGLGLRLIYFSYDVKMKEKGDIPEGYSVSREKKERFSLILESASTNQTSMYLCASSFATGGGGAEQFFGPGTRLTVL.

This clonotype was observed a handful of times. The CDR3 DNA is TGTGCCAGCAGCTCCTACCTATCTAACCAAGAGACCCAGTACTTC. It codes for CASSSYLSNQETQYF. The chain employs TRBV5-8 and TRBJ2-5; D ambiguous. Trimming removed 3 bases from V and 0 bases from J, with 12 bases in between. The CDR3 is 15 residues long. Germline V gene data show CDR1 as SGHTS and CDR2 as YDEGEE.

The genes are TRBV2 and TRBJ2-3, with TRBD2 matching 11 bases. J was trimmed by 5 bases and V by 3 bases; bases with no gene match: 4. Per germline, CDR1 SNHLY and CDR2 FYNNEI. The CDR3 runs to 15 residues. The CDR3 coding sequence is TGTGCCAGCAGTGACTCGCTAGCGGGAGGAGATACGCAGTATTTT. It specifies CASSDSLAGGDTQYF.

This chain uses TRBV5-4 with TRBJ1-4, with D uncertain. The CDR3 extends over 14 amino acids. Trimming shortened V by 4 bases and J by 10 bases, and 17 bases separated the two germline ends. Germline assignment: CDR1 SGHNT and CDR2 YYREEE (reference sequence). This chain's CDR3 is CASSTGGVSPKLFF. The CDR3 DNA reads TGTGCCAGCAGCACCGGAGGAGTATCCCCAAAACTGTTTTTT.

The V and J genes are TRBV9 and TRBJ2-5; TRBD1 is a possible D gene (5 bases). Deletions cut 1 base from V and 2 bases from J, with 9 bases between. CDR1 SGDLS and CDR2 YYNGEE come from the germline V gene. This CDR3 is 14 amino acids long. CDR3 DNA: TGTGCCAGCAGCGTATACCCAGGGCAAGAGACCCAGTACTTC. Its translation is CASSVYPGQETQYF.

The chain is built from TRBV3-1 and TRBJ2-1; TRBD2 is a possible D gene (5 bases). From germline, CDR1 is LGHDT and CDR2 YNNKEL (reference sequence). V gave up 8 bases and J gave up 1 base, with 12 bases separating them. The CDR3 has 14 residues. CDR3 loop: CASQRDGSYNEQFF. CDR3 coding DNA: TGTGCCAGCCAACGGGATGGATCCTACAATGAGCAGTTCTTC.

The chain couples TRBV5-1 to TRBJ1-4; no reliable D call. Trimming left V 1 base short and J 0 bases short, with 10 bases between. The CDR3 covers 16 residues. In germline, CDR1 is SGHRS, CDR2 YFSETQ. CDR3 loop: CASSLSQPATNEKLFF. The DNA for the CDR3 is TGCGCCAGCAGCTTGTCTCAACCGGCAACTAATGAAAAACTGTTTTTT.